The 31 T cell receptor beta chains below were found in one sample sequenced in a study of Graves' ophthalmopathy and Graves' hyperthyroidism. As the template, RNA transcripts were used to amplify TCR beta CDR3 regions. RT-PCR with HTBI primers came first, then second-round multiplex PCR. Using its own MiXCR run on the multiplex PCR reads, TCRdb lists one record per CDR3 protein. The sample yields approximately 500,000 distinct CDR3 sequences, around 14% seen once. Input material: blood. Receptors were obtained from a woman in her twenties or thirties with Graves' ophthalmopathy.

This clonotype was recorded a few times. The chain couples TRBV7-6 to TRBJ2-2, with D possibly TRBD2 on 6 matching bases. The CDR3 loop spans 16 amino acids. V was trimmed by 1 base and J by 5 bases, leaving 14 bases between them. The germline gives CDR1 SGHVS, CDR2 FNYEAQ. As DNA, the CDR3 is TGTGCCAGCAGCTTAGAAGGCGGGGTGACTACCGGGGAGCTGTTTTTT. It specifies CASSLEGGVTTGELFF.

This clonotype was seen at least ten times. The chain recombines TRBV12-3 or TRBV12-4 with TRBJ1-1, with D maybe TRBD1 (5 bases). There are 15 residues in the CDR3. Trimming pared 7 bases from V and 0 bases from J, leaving 15 bases between. The CDR3 region is CASTSGPNMNTEAFF. As DNA, the CDR3 is TGTGCCAGCACCTCAGGGCCCAACATGAACACTGAAGCTTTCTTT.

This clonotype was detected ten times or more. The chain links TRBV24-1 to TRBJ2-2; D is perhaps TRBD2 (5 bases). Germline CDR1 KGHDR, CDR2 SFDVKD. This CDR3 has 16 residues. Trimming took off 0 bases at V and 4 bases at J, with 11 bases between the two ends. CDR3 region: CATSDLRESLTGELFF. CDR3 DNA sequence: TGTGCCACCAGTGATTTGCGGGAAAGCCTCACCGGGGAGCTGTTTTTT.

This clonotype has just a few counts. The chain is built from TRBV19 and TRBJ1-1; D is undetermined. Germline assignment: CDR1 LNHDA and CDR2 SQIVND (reference sequence). This CDR3 has 15 residues. Trimming removed 6 bases from V and 1 base from J, with 15 bases in between. The CDR3 loop is CASRKTRAENTEAFF. The CDR3 region has the DNA TGTGCCAGTAGAAAAACCAGAGCCGAGAACACTGAAGCTTTCTTT. The entire variable domain, with the rest obtained from reference TRBV19 and TRBJ1-1, is as follows: DGGITQSPKYLFRKEGQNVTLSCEQNLNHDAMYWYRQDPGQGLRLIYYSQIVNDFQKGDIAEGYSVSREKKESFPLTVTSAQKNPTAFYLCASRKTRAENTEAFFGQGTRLTVV.

This clonotype was picked up a small number of times. One end of the junction does not line up with germline, which may come from a read error. The gene calls are TRBV5-1 and TRBJ2-5; 14 positions agree with TRBD2. The CDR3 is made up of 15 amino acids. Per germline, CDR1 SGHRS and CDR2 YFSETQ. The CDR3: CASSAGTSGREAQYF. CDR3 nucleotide sequence: TGCGCCAGCTCGGCCGGGACTAGCGGGAGAGAGGCCCAGTACTTC.

There are many counts of this clonotype. The rearrangement links TRBV12-3 or TRBV12-4 to TRBJ2-5; a weak D match, TRBD2 (5 bases). Trimming stripped 6 bases from V and 5 bases from J, with 10 bases between. The CDR3 length is 12 residues. In DNA, the CDR3 is TGTGCCAGCAGGGCACTAGGGGAGACCCAGTACTTC. It translates to CASRALGETQYF.

This clonotype was detected many times. The V and J genes are TRBV7-2 and TRBJ2-7; D is possibly TRBD1 or TRBD2 (5 bases each). Looked up from germline, CDR1 is SGHTA and CDR2 is FQGNSA. CDR3 size: 14 residues. V was trimmed by 6 bases and J by 9 bases, leaving 21 bases between them. This CDR3 reads CASRLSTGRDAQYF. CDR3 bases: TGTGCCAGCAGGCTGTCGACTGGACGGGACGCGCAGTACTTC.

This clonotype was seen many times. V is TRBV27 and J is TRBJ2-2, with 13 bases fitting TRBD2. V shed 0 bases, J shed 5 bases, and the junction held 12 bases outside the gene matches. Germline V CDR1 and CDR2: MNHEY, SMNVEV (reference sequence). CDR3 size: 20 residues. CDR3 loop: CASSLSGGLAGVRWTGELFF. The CDR3 nucleotides are TGTGCCAGCAGTTTATCGGGAGGACTAGCGGGAGTTCGGTGGACCGGGGAGCTGTTTTTT.

This clonotype was recorded a few times. Sequence at one end of the junction differs from germline and may be a read error. This chain uses TRBV7-6 with TRBJ2-5; the match to TRBD2 covers 11 bases. Germline CDR1 is SGHVS and CDR2 is FNYEAQ. The CDR3 runs 15 residues. The CDR3 DNA is TGTGCCAGCAGCTTAACTAGCGGGGGAGCGGAGACCAAGTACTTC. Its protein is CASSLTSGGAETKYF. Combining the CDR3 with reference TRBV7-6 and TRBJ2-5 gives the whole variable domain GAGVSQSPRYKVTKRGQDVALRCDPISGHVSLYWYRQALGQGPEFLTYFNYEAQQDKSGLPNDRFSAERPEGSISTLTIQRTEQRDSAMYRCASSLTSGGAETKYFGPGTRLLVL.

This clonotype was seen only a few times. The J gene is TRBJ1-5, the V gene TRBV19; 9 bases align to TRBD1. Germline CDR1 reads LNHDA; CDR2 reads SQIVND (reference sequence). CDR3 size: 13 residues. The CDR3 DNA follows: TGTGCATCTACAGGGGGCGGACGACAGCCCCAGCATTTT. Amino acids: CASTGGGRQPQHF.

This clonotype occurred many times. The chain carries TRBV2 and TRBJ2-7; possibly TRBD1 or TRBD2 for D (5 bases each). The CDR3 consists of 13 residues. The V end lost 8 bases, the J end lost 6 bases, and 17 bases lay between the germline ends. Germline CDR1 reads SNHLY; CDR2 reads FYNNEI. CDR3 sequence reads: CASGTEGVSEQYF. In nucleotides, the CDR3 is TGTGCCAGCGGGACCGAAGGGGTCTCCGAGCAGTACTTC.

This clonotype was detected ten times or more. The V call is TRBV6-1, the J call TRBJ1-5; 12 bases are shared with TRBD1. The CDR3 sequence is 15 residues long. Germline lookup yields CDR1 MNHNS and CDR2 SASEGT. The J segment lost 6 bases and the V segment lost 6 bases, leaving 6 bases of the junction unmatched. Here the CDR3 DNA reads TGTGCCAGCAGCAGGGGACAGGGGGCGAGTCAGCCCCAGCATTTT. Protein product: CASSRGQGASQPQHF.

At least ten counts were recorded for this clonotype. V gene TRBV28 combines with J gene TRBJ1-5, with 7 positions matching TRBD1. The V gene's germline CDR1 is MDHEN and CDR2 SYDVKM. Germline trimming cut 6 bases from V and 3 bases from J; bases unmatched to any gene: 11. The CDR3 runs 16 residues. The CDR3 sequence: CASRLPGQPSNQPQHF. CDR3 DNA sequence: TGTGCCAGCAGGCTCCCGGGACAGCCTTCCAATCAGCCCCAGCATTTT.

This clonotype was detected many times. The genes are TRBV30 and TRBJ2-2, with D possibly called TRBD1 or TRBD2 (5 bases each). V shed 6 bases and J shed 2 bases, with 13 bases lying between them. Germline V lookup: CDR1 GTSNPN, CDR2 SVGIG (reference sequence). The CDR3 spans 14 residues. CDR3 residues: CACGAGLNTGELFF. The CDR3 nucleotides read TGTGCCTGTGGGGCGGGCCTAAACACCGGGGAGCTGTTTTTT. Using reference TRBV30 and TRBJ2-2 for the parts outside the CDR3, the full variable domain is SQTIHQWPATLVQPVGSPLSLECTVEGTSNPNLYWYRQAAGRGLQLLFYSVGIGQISSEVPQNLSASRPQDRQFILSSKKLLLSDSGFYLCACGAGLNTGELFFGEGSRLTVL.

This clonotype was seen at least ten times. The chain is built from TRBV28 and TRBJ2-5, with a weak D call TRBD1 (6 bases). V was cut by 3 bases and J by 4 bases, with 15 bases left in between. CDR1 and CDR2 (germline): MDHEN, SYDVKM. The CDR3 runs 15 residues. CDR3 in DNA: TGTGCCAGCAGTTTGGCTGGGGCAGGGGCAGAGACCCAGTACTTC. Translating it yields CASSLAGAGAETQYF. Variable domain in full (rest from reference TRBV28 and TRBJ2-5): DVKVTQSSRYLVKRTGEKVFLECVQDMDHENMFWYRQDPGLGLRLIYFSYDVKMKEKGDIPEGYSVSREKKERFSLILESASTNQTSMYLCASSLAGAGAETQYFGPGTRLLVL.

This chain connects TRBV30 to TRBJ1-1; D unclear. V lost 0 bases to trimming and J lost 0 bases, with 5 bases between them. The CDR3 is 13 amino acids. The germline gives CDR1 GTSNPN, CDR2 SVGIG (reference sequence). The CDR3 bases are TGTGCCTGGAGTGTACAAGTGAACACTGAAGCTTTCTTT. The encoded protein is CAWSVQVNTEAFF.

There are many counts of this clonotype. Just one base apart from a much larger clone, this may be a read error. V gene TRBV12-3 or TRBV12-4 combines with J gene TRBJ1-1; no clear D. The CDR3 is 13 amino acids. V was pared by 3 bases and J by 1 base, with 6 bases between. CDR3 bases: TGTGCCAGCAGTTTCGCCCCGAACACTGAAGCTTTCTTT. As protein: CASSFAPNTEAFF.

The chain recombines TRBV5-1 with TRBJ2-7; D gene ambiguous. The germline gives CDR1 SGHRS, CDR2 YFSETQ. The CDR3 runs to 13 residues. V was clipped by 2 bases and J by 2 bases, with 8 bases between them. The CDR3 region has the DNA TGCGCCAGCAGCTTTCAACCCACCTACGAGCAGTACTTC. Translation gives CASSFQPTYEQYF.

With regard to this clonotype: This may stem from a read error, because a much larger clone lies one nucleotide away. The V gene is TRBV20-1, the J gene TRBJ1-1; 8 nucleotides align to TRBD1. Germline V gene lookup returns CDR1 DFQATT and CDR2 SNEGSKA (reference sequence). The CDR3 has 13 amino acids. CDR3 sequence: CSATDRGITESFF. Here the CDR3 DNA reads TGCAGTGCAACTGACAGGGGTATCACTGAATCTTTCTTT.

This chain connects TRBV20-1 to TRBJ2-5, with D possibly matching TRBD1 (6 bases). V was cut by 6 bases and J by 5 bases, with 19 bases left in between. Germline V gene data show CDR1 as DFQATT and CDR2 as SNEGSKA (reference sequence). CDR3 size: 14 residues. The CDR3 bases are TGCAGTGCCCCATACACCACAGGGACCGAGACCCAGTACTTC. The encoded protein is CSAPYTTGTETQYF.

As regards this clonotype: At one boundary the junction diverges from the germline segment, which might be a read error. V usage is TRBV5-1 and J usage is TRBJ1-1; D ambiguous. Germline CDR1 and CDR2: SGHRS and YFSETQ. CDR3 length equals 14 residues. CDR3 sequence reads: CASSLGQMNTEACF. The DNA of the CDR3 is TGCGCCAGCAGCTTAGGTCAGATGAACACTGAAGCTTGCTTT. The full variable domain, its missing parts supplied by reference TRBV5-1 and TRBJ1-1, is KAGVTQTPRYLIKTRGQQVTLSCSPISGHRSVSWYQQTPGQGLQFLFEYFSETQRNKGNFPGRFSGRQFSNSRSEMNVSTLELGDSALYLCASSLGQMNTEACFGQGTRLTVV.

This clonotype was observed a handful of times. In nucleotides, the CDR3 is TGCAGTGCTAGAGATGGCAACAGGGACCCCACCGGGGAGCTGTTTTTT. Translated: CSARDGNRDPTGELFF. The V and J genes are TRBV20-1 and TRBJ2-2; D might be TRBD1 (6 bases). Germline assignment: CDR1 DFQATT and CDR2 SNEGSKA (reference sequence). Trimming removed 0 bases from V and 4 bases from J, with 15 bases in between. This CDR3 spans 16 amino acids.

V and J are TRBV29-1 and TRBJ2-6, with D unresolved. The CDR3 extends over 16 amino acids. Between the trimmed V and J ends, which lost 4 bases and 0 bases, there was a span of 13 bases. The V gene's germline CDR1 is SQVTM and CDR2 ANQGSEA. CDR3 sequence: CSVVAYSLSGANVLTF. CDR3 nucleotides: TGCAGCGTTGTTGCGTACAGTCTCTCTGGGGCCAACGTCCTGACTTTC.

This clonotype was counted at least ten times. Germline is not matched at one junction end, which may reflect a read error. CDR3 in amino acids: CSARDQGQYGYTF. CDR3 bases: TGCAGTGCCAGAGATCAGGGACAGTATGGCTACACCTTC. The chain employs TRBV20-1 and TRBJ1-2; 7 bases align to TRBD1. CDR3 length: 13 residues. The germline V gene has CDR1 DFQATT and CDR2 SNEGSKA (reference sequence).

This clonotype was seen ten or more times. J is TRBJ2-7 and V is TRBV7-2, with a weak D call TRBD1 (6 bases). Deletions cut 6 bases from V and 0 bases from J, with 15 bases between. The germline gives CDR1 SGHTA, CDR2 FQGNSA. The CDR3 is 15 residues long. CDR3 protein: CASSPTGSSSYEQYF. DNA of the CDR3: TGTGCCAGCAGTCCAACAGGGTCGAGCTCCTACGAGCAGTACTTC.

At least ten counts were recorded for this clonotype. The rearrangement links TRBV6-5 to TRBJ1-1, with D hard to call. With 3 bases removed from V and 3 bases from J, the gap between germline ends came to 11 bases. The CDR3 consists of 14 residues. CDR1 is MNHEY and CDR2 is SVGAGI in the germline V gene. The CDR3 reads CASSYELSHTEAFF. The CDR3 nucleotides read TGTGCCAGCAGTTATGAACTAAGCCACACTGAAGCTTTCTTT.

This clonotype was seen ten or more times. The rearrangement links TRBV4-2 to TRBJ1-2; 9 bases align to TRBD1. V gave up 4 bases and J gave up 2 bases; unmatched junction bases: 11. Germline V lookup: CDR1 LGHNA, CDR2 YNFKEQ. The length of the CDR3 is 17 residues. The DNA of the CDR3 is TGTGCCAGCAGCCCACAGTGGGGACAGGGTCCGAACTATGGCTACACCTTC. Protein sequence: CASSPQWGQGPNYGYTF.

With regard to this clonotype: Germline is not matched at one junction end, which may reflect a read error. This chain uses TRBV10-3 with TRBJ1-5; no clear D. Germline V lookup: CDR1 ENHRY, CDR2 SYGVKD. The CDR3 length is 12 residues. The CDR3 sequence is CAISRSNQPQHF. CDR3 DNA: TGTGCCATCAGTCGTAGCAATCAGCCTCAGCATTTT.

This sequence joins TRBV27 and TRBJ2-2; a possible D gene is TRBD2 (6 bases). Germline assignment: CDR1 MNHEY and CDR2 SMNVEV (reference sequence). The CDR3 is made up of 14 amino acids. V lost 7 bases and J 6 bases, leaving 15 bases between the germline ends. The chain's CDR3 is CASIAIGGAGELFF. In nucleotides, the CDR3 is TGTGCCAGCATCGCTATCGGGGGAGCCGGGGAGCTGTTTTTT.

At least ten counts were recorded for this clonotype. This CDR3 reads CASSLGGADEQYF. The CDR3 nucleotides read TGTGCCAGCAGTTTAGGGGGGGCCGACGAGCAGTACTTC. V gene TRBV28 combines with J gene TRBJ2-7; weak D call: TRBD2 (7 bases). Germline-derived CDR1 and CDR2 are MDHEN and SYDVKM. With 2 bases removed from V and 5 bases from J, the gap between germline ends came to 10 bases. CDR3 length: 13 residues.

This CDR3 is CSATNADEAFF. Here the CDR3 DNA reads TGCAGTGCCACAAATGCTGATGAAGCTTTCTTT. This chain connects TRBV20-1 to TRBJ1-1, with unresolved D. Per germline, CDR1 DFQATT and CDR2 SNEGSKA (reference sequence). The CDR3 is made up of 11 amino acids. Trimming removed 6 bases at V and 7 bases at J, with 12 bases between.